This T cell receptor beta chain is from a study of shared clonotypes between healthy human individuals. The length of the CDR3 is 15 residues. Per the germline V gene, CDR1 is LGHNA and CDR2 is YNFKEQ. V was shortened by 4 bases and J by 0 bases, with 10 bases between the two germline ends. In the authors' workflow: Filtering differed for immunoSEQ, which gave only junction sequences without quality scores. The assay was immunoSEQ multiplex PCR, and TCRdb's table has in-frame clones only and misses some. V, J and clone size reflect that table, while D and trimming were determined from the DNA. This sample has some 480,000 clones, with roughly 78% found just once.

This chain joins TRBV4-2 and TRBJ2-1; D could derive from TRBD1 or TRBD2 (6 bases each). This sequence was found in a woman between 35 and 50 years old in good health. Some clones in this sample may be carry-over from other donors' samples. The sequenced sample was PBMCs. The DNA for the CDR3 is TGTGCCAGCAGCCCGGGGGCAGTCTCCTACAATGAGCAGTTCTTC. This translates into CASSPGAVSYNEQFF.